The 19 T cell receptor beta chains below were found in one sample sequenced in a study of OX40 agonist ivuxolimab in advanced cancers. Library construction relied on the immunoSEQ multiplex PCR assay. TCRdb retrieved this table from immuneACCESS and kept in-frame rearrangements only. Not all clones are present; in checked studies, unresolved V genes account for under half, and no reason is known for the remainder. The sample table lists fewer than 65,000 clones, approximately 90% of them with a count of one. Less than 2% of the sample is taken by the ten largest. The sequencing here drew on CD4+ or CD8+ T cells sorted from blood, taken in a trial of the OX40 agonist ivuxolimab. The receptors shown here come from an adult with an advanced solid tumor such as melanoma, head and neck, liver or kidney cancer.

This clone appeared a single time. The chain uses TRBV15 and TRBJ2-1; D could derive from TRBD1 or TRBD2 (5 bases each). CDR1 is LNHNV and CDR2 is YYDKDF in the germline V gene (reference sequence). The V and J ends lost 5 bases and 9 bases respectively, with 17 bases between them. The length of the CDR3 is 14 residues. CDR3 in DNA: TGTGCCACCAGCTTCGTCCAGGGCGGAGGTGAGCAGTTCTTC. Its protein is CATSFVQGGGEQFF.

The chain couples TRBV6-4 to TRBJ2-1, with TRBD2 matching 14 bases. Looked up from germline, CDR1 is MRHNA and CDR2 is SNTAGT. The CDR3 covers 15 residues. The J segment lost 4 bases and the V segment lost 6 bases, leaving 2 bases of the junction unmatched. CDR3 nucleotides: TGTGCCAGCAGGGGACTAGCGGGGGAGTACAATGAGCAGTTCTTC. This translates into CASRGLAGEYNEQFF.

The CDR3: CASSEPIQEKLFF. The CDR3, as DNA: TGTGCCAGCAGTGAACCAATCCAAGAAAAACTGTTTTTT. The chain joins TRBV6-1 to TRBJ1-4, with no clear D. CDR1 and CDR2 (germline): MNHNS, SASEGT. V was cut by 2 bases and J by 8 bases, with 9 bases left in between. The CDR3 is 13 residues long.

The V gene is TRBV29-1, the J gene TRBJ1-2, with TRBD1 as a possible D gene (5 bases). The CDR3 has 12 amino acids. Germline V CDR1 and CDR2: SQVTM, ANQGSEA. V was trimmed by 5 bases and J by 5 bases, leaving 12 bases between them. In DNA form, the CDR3 reads TGCAGCGTTTCCCAGGGCCCTTATGGCTACACCTTC. Encoded protein: CSVSQGPYGYTF.

This clone was detected a few times. The CDR3 loop is CASSLAGSGTDTGELFF. The CDR3 DNA sequence: TGTGCCAGCAGCTTAGCCGGGTCGGGGACAGACACCGGGGAGCTGTTTTTT. This rearrangement joins TRBV11-2 to TRBJ2-2, with 7 bases fitting TRBD1. V shed 1 base, J shed 3 bases, and the junction held 8 bases outside the gene matches. The CDR3 extends over 17 amino acids. CDR1 is SGHAT, CDR2 FQNNGV, per germline.

The V call is TRBV27, the J call TRBJ1-6; D unresolved. CDR3 length: 15 residues. V shed 1 base and J shed 8 bases, with 12 bases lying between them. Germline CDR1 MNHEY, CDR2 SMNVEV (reference sequence). CDR3 coding DNA: TGTGCCAGCAGTTTATTCCAGGAAGGCGATTCACCCCTCCACTTT. Translation: CASSLFQEGDSPLHF.

J is TRBJ2-7 and V is TRBV23-1; TRBD1 agrees at 7 bases. TRBV23-1 is an open reading frame whose function is uncertain. The CDR3 loop spans 15 amino acids. V lost 2 bases to trimming and J lost 3 bases; unmatched junction nucleotides: 7. The CDR3 reads CASSQVGQAVYEQYF. In DNA, the CDR3 is TGCGCCAGCAGTCAAGTTGGACAGGCCGTCTACGAGCAGTACTTC.

The chain employs TRBV5-6 and TRBJ2-3; 9 nucleotides line up with TRBD2. V shed 0 bases and J 8 bases; nucleotides not matched to a gene: 4. This CDR3 region has 14 residues. Germline values: CDR1 SGHDT, CDR2 YYEEEE. DNA of the CDR3: TGTGCCAGCAGCTTGGGCGGGGGGGAAGTTACGCAGTATTTT. Protein: CASSLGGGEVTQYF.

The chain couples TRBV6-1 to TRBJ2-1; 7 nucleotides match TRBD2. CDR1 is MNHNS and CDR2 is SASEGT in the germline V gene. This CDR3 spans 15 amino acids. Losses at the gene ends were 4 bases for V and 7 bases for J; bases not matched to a gene: 10. The CDR3 nucleotides are TGTGCCAGCAGTGGGACTAGTTCGGCTTTAAATGAGCAGTTCTTC. It translates to CASSGTSSALNEQFF.

The V and J genes are TRBV25-1 and TRBJ2-4; D not certain. The CDR3 consists of 15 residues. V was trimmed by 8 bases and J by 0 bases, leaving 14 bases between them. The germline gives CDR1 MGHDK, CDR2 SYGVNS. CDR3 amino acids: CASHPKVLAKNIQYF. For the CDR3, the DNA is TGTGCCAGCCACCCCAAGGTTCTAGCCAAAAACATTCAGTACTTC.

J is TRBJ1-2 and V is TRBV29-1, with 11 bases lining up with TRBD1. Germline V gene lookup returns CDR1 SQVTM and CDR2 ANQGSEA. The CDR3 runs to 16 residues. The V and J ends lost 4 bases and 7 bases, in that order; junction bases with no gene match: 14. This CDR3 is CSVGTSGTGGSGGYTF. CDR3 DNA sequence: TGCAGCGTTGGGACGTCCGGGACAGGGGGTTCGGGTGGCTACACCTTC.

The CDR3 sequence is CASREEAALNQPQHF. The CDR3 DNA reads TGTGCCAGCAGGGAGGAGGCCGCACTCAATCAGCCCCAGCATTTT. The V and J genes are TRBV6-1 and TRBJ1-5; D remains unclear. V was cut by 6 bases and J by 3 bases, with 15 bases left in between. This CDR3 spans 15 amino acids. Germline-derived CDR1 and CDR2 are MNHNS and SASEGT.

The J gene is TRBJ2-7, the V gene TRBV28, with D tentatively TRBD2 (7 bases). Germline lookup yields CDR1 MDHEN and CDR2 SYDVKM. The CDR3 contains 15 residues. V dropped 3 bases and J dropped 6 bases, with 18 bases sitting between them. This chain's CDR3 is CASSFGGGKGLEQYF. Here the CDR3 DNA reads TGTGCCAGCAGTTTCGGCGGGGGCAAAGGGCTCGAGCAGTACTTC.

This clone came up once. The V and J genes are TRBV28 and TRBJ1-3; 7 bases fit TRBD1. V lost 5 bases and J lost 4; bases outside the gene matches: 5. The length of the CDR3 is 14 residues. The germline V gene has CDR1 MDHEN and CDR2 SYDVKM. In DNA, the CDR3 is TGTGCCAGCAGTCTAATACAGGGGGGAAACACCATATATTTT. Translating gives CASSLIQGGNTIYF.

This clone was counted once. The chain uses TRBV19 and TRBJ2-1, with TRBD1 identical over 10 bases. CDR3 length equals 15 residues. V shed 5 bases, J shed 8 bases, and the junction held 9 bases outside the gene matches. Germline CDR1 LNHDA, CDR2 SQIVND (reference sequence). DNA for the CDR3: TGTGCCAGTAGTGGGTATAGACAGGGGGCCGATGAGCAGTTCTTC. Protein: CASSGYRQGADEQFF.

This chain uses TRBV5-1 with TRBJ1-5; 9 nucleotides align to TRBD1. Trimming cost V 0 bases and J 4 bases; bases outside gene matches: 5. The CDR3 is 16 residues long. Germline values: CDR1 SGHRS, CDR2 YFSETQ. The chain's CDR3 is CASSLDPGQGNQPQHF. The CDR3 DNA follows: TGCGCCAGCAGCTTGGATCCGGGACAGGGAAATCAGCCCCAGCATTTT.

J is TRBJ2-3 and V is TRBV28; 12 bases agree with TRBD1. Germline values: CDR1 MDHEN, CDR2 SYDVKM. The CDR3 is made up of 15 amino acids. J gave up 3 bases and V 5 bases, and 3 bases lay outside the gene matches. In nucleotides, the CDR3 is TGTGCCAGCAGTGGGACAGGGGGCGCGACAGATACGCAGTATTTT. It codes for CASSGTGGATDTQYF.

In DNA, the CDR3 is TGTGCCATGGGACTAGCGGGAGTTAATGAGCAGTTCTTC. Translated: CAMGLAGVNEQFF. V gene TRBV10-3 combines with J gene TRBJ2-1, with 14 bases that match TRBD2. Unmatched junction bases numbered 2, after V lost 9 bases and J lost 7 bases. CDR3 length: 13 amino acids. The V gene's germline CDR1 is ENHRY and CDR2 SYGVKD.

The rearrangement links TRBV2 to TRBJ2-3; possible D gene TRBD1, 5 bases. The CDR3 sequence is 15 residues long. V lost 8 bases and J lost 2, with 17 bases in between. Germline CDR1 and CDR2: SNHLY and FYNNEI. The CDR3 DNA reads as TGTGCCAGCTCAGGGAACGGCAGAGACACAGATACGCAGTATTTT. It yields the protein CASSGNGRDTDTQYF.